Presented here are 27 T cell receptor beta chains from one specimen sequenced in a study of blood T cell repertoires in COVID-19. Sequencing was performed with immunoSEQ multiplex PCR; in TCRdb, only in-frame clones are kept and a portion is missing. The sample has some 43,000 clones; around 87% are singletons. Specimen: peripheral blood. These receptors came from a human donor in a cohort sampled during active COVID-19.

V gene TRBV30 combines with J gene TRBJ2-1, with 7 nucleotides matching TRBD2. The germline V gene has CDR1 GTSNPN and CDR2 SVGIG (reference sequence). The CDR3 has 14 amino acids. V shed 5 bases, J shed 3 bases, and the junction held 7 bases outside the gene matches. CDR3 sequence (DNA): TGTGCCTGGCGTCTAGCGGCGTACTACAATGAGCAGTTCTTC. Translation: CAWRLAAYYNEQFF.

J is TRBJ2-1 and V is TRBV12-3 or TRBV12-4, with D uncertain. V was trimmed by 2 bases and J by 11 bases, leaving 10 bases between them. The CDR3 consists of 12 residues. CDR3 DNA: TGTGCCAGCAGTTTAAGTGTAGCCCAGCAGTTCTTC. It encodes CASSLSVAQQFF.

A few counts support this clone. The V gene is TRBV9, the J gene TRBJ2-7; D ambiguous. The V gene lost 0 bases and the J gene lost 7 bases, with 11 bases spanning the gap. CDR1 is SGDLS, CDR2 YYNGEE, per germline. The CDR3 is 13 amino acids. Here the CDR3 DNA reads TGTGCCAGCAGCGTAGGTGTCTACCCTGAGCAGTACTTC. It specifies CASSVGVYPEQYF.

The rearrangement links TRBV6-5 to TRBJ2-1, with D unresolved. V dropped 7 bases and J dropped 0 bases, with 13 bases sitting between them. The germline V gene encodes CDR1 MNHEY and CDR2 SVGAGI. The CDR3 totals 15 residues. DNA for the CDR3: TGTGCCAGCAATACTGAGACTGGCTCCTACAATGAGCAGTTCTTC. This encodes CASNTETGSYNEQFF.

This clone was seen a handful of times. This chain connects TRBV6-5 to TRBJ1-5; no reliable D call. The CDR3 length is 15 residues. Germline V gives CDR1 MNHEY, CDR2 SVGAGI. Trimming stripped 6 bases from V and 2 bases from J, with 14 bases between. CDR3 nucleotide sequence: TGTGCCAGCAGCCCGACAAGGTGGGGCAATCAGCCCCAGCATTTT. This sequence encodes CASSPTRWGNQPQHF.

This clone was seen just once. Written as DNA, the CDR3 is TGTGCCAGCAGCTTAGGTAGTTTCACAGATACGCAGTATTTT. It encodes CASSLGSFTDTQYF. J is TRBJ2-3 and V is TRBV7-9; D gene unclear. V lost 1 base and J lost 2, with 7 bases in between. CDR3 length equals 14 residues. Germline CDR1 reads SEHNR; CDR2 reads FQNEAQ (reference sequence).

The chain combines TRBV27 with TRBJ2-1; 13 bases line up with TRBD2. The trim removed 5 bases at V and 6 bases at J, leaving 7 bases unmatched. The CDR3 sequence is 16 residues long. Germline CDR1 is MNHEY and CDR2 is SMNVEV (reference sequence). CDR3 in DNA: TGTGCCAGCAGTCCCGGACTAGCGGGAGTAACCAATGAGCAGTTCTTC. It is translated as CASSPGLAGVTNEQFF.

J is TRBJ2-1 and V is TRBV7-2; 7 nucleotides line up with TRBD2. V lost 5 bases, J lost 12 bases, and 7 bases stayed unmatched. This CDR3 is 12 amino acids long. Germline CDR1 reads SGHTA; CDR2 reads FQGNSA. CDR3 residues: CASSPVPSGQFF. The CDR3 DNA sequence: TGTGCCAGCAGCCCCGTTCCTAGCGGGCAGTTCTTC.

The chain uses TRBV19 and TRBJ2-1; 7 nucleotides match TRBD2. The CDR3 is made up of 16 amino acids. J gave up 0 bases and V 4 bases, and 6 bases lay outside the gene matches. CDR1 is LNHDA, CDR2 SQIVND, per germline (reference sequence). CDR3 residues: CASSTIAGVSYNEQFF. The CDR3 nucleotides are TGTGCCAGTAGTACCATAGCGGGTGTCTCCTACAATGAGCAGTTCTTC. The full variable domain, its missing parts supplied by reference TRBV19 and TRBJ2-1, is DGGITQSPKYLFRKEGQNVTLSCEQNLNHDAMYWYRQDPGQGLRLIYYSQIVNDFQKGDIAEGYSVSREKKESFPLTVTSAQKNPTAFYLCASSTIAGVSYNEQFFGPGTRLTVL.

This clone was counted once. V is TRBV28 and J is TRBJ2-4; TRBD2 matches at 7 bases. The length of the CDR3 is 17 residues. CDR1 and CDR2 (germline): MDHEN, SYDVKM. The ends lost 7 bases at V and 0 bases at J; junction bases unmatched: 12. The CDR3 sequence is CASNSWGGGVAKNIQYF. The CDR3 nucleotides are TGTGCCAGCAACTCCTGGGGGGGAGGGGTAGCCAAAAACATTCAGTACTTC.

This clone was counted a single time. This chain joins TRBV28 and TRBJ2-7; a weak D match, TRBD1 (6 bases). The V gene lost 5 bases and the J gene lost 2 bases, with 13 bases spanning the gap. From germline, CDR1 is MDHEN and CDR2 SYDVKM. The CDR3 spans 14 residues. The CDR3 region has the DNA TGTGCCAGCAGTCTCACCGGGACAACCTACGAGCAGTACTTC. This codes for CASSLTGTTYEQYF. The whole variable domain, remainder taken from reference TRBV28 and TRBJ2-7, is DVKVTQSSRYLVKRTGEKVFLECVQDMDHENMFWYRQDPGLGLRLIYFSYDVKMKEKGDIPEGYSVSREKKERFSLILESASTNQTSMYLCASSLTGTTYEQYFGPGTRLTVT.

The chain is built from TRBV13 and TRBJ2-1; maybe TRBD2 (6 bases). This CDR3 is built from 15 residues. V was pared by 3 bases and J by 0 bases, with 9 bases between. Germline values: CDR1 PRHDT, CDR2 FYEKMQ (reference sequence). The CDR3 reads CASSFGSGSYNEQFF. DNA of the CDR3: TGTGCCAGCAGCTTCGGGAGTGGCTCCTACAATGAGCAGTTCTTC.

The chain combines TRBV6-4 with TRBJ2-1, with 9 bases fitting TRBD2. V was pared by 4 bases and J by 3 bases, with 1 base of the junction left unmatched. The CDR3 loop spans 14 amino acids. The germline CDR1 and CDR2 sequences are MRHNA and SNTAGT. CDR3: CASSALAGYNEQFF. In DNA, the CDR3 is TGTGCCAGCAGTGCACTAGCGGGCTACAATGAGCAGTTCTTC.

The genes are TRBV28 and TRBJ2-1, with 9 positions matching TRBD2. This CDR3 has 15 amino acids. Trimming cost V 2 bases and J 7 bases; bases outside gene matches: 6. Germline lookup yields CDR1 MDHEN and CDR2 SYDVKM. The CDR3 bases are TGTGCCAGCAGTTTAGCGGGAGGGCTCCGGAATGAGCAGTTCTTC. Encoded protein: CASSLAGGLRNEQFF.

V gene TRBV19 combines with J gene TRBJ2-5; TRBD2 agrees at 12 bases. This CDR3 is built from 17 residues. J lost 4 bases, V lost 5 bases, and 11 bases had no gene match. Germline CDR1 reads LNHDA; CDR2 reads SQIVND (reference sequence). The CDR3 loop is CASSGARTSGIGETQYF. For the CDR3, the DNA is TGTGCCAGTAGTGGAGCACGGACTAGCGGGATAGGAGAGACCCAGTACTTC.

This clone appeared once. This chain uses TRBV30 with TRBJ1-1; 8 bases align to TRBD1. The J segment lost 1 base and the V segment lost 2 bases, leaving 6 bases of the junction unmatched. The CDR3 runs 15 residues. Germline-derived CDR1 and CDR2 are GTSNPN and SVGIG (reference sequence). CDR3 in DNA: TGTGCCTGGAGTCGGACCGGGACAGGGAACACTGAAGCTTTCTTT. It specifies CAWSRTGTGNTEAFF. Using reference TRBV30 and TRBJ1-1 for the parts outside the CDR3, the full variable domain is SQTIHQWPATLVQPVGSPLSLECTVEGTSNPNLYWYRQAAGRGLQLLFYSVGIGQISSEVPQNLSASRPQDRQFILSSKKLLLSDSGFYLCAWSRTGTGNTEAFFGQGTRLTVV.

The J gene is TRBJ1-2, the V gene TRBV9; TRBD1 aligns across 7 bases. Germline loops: CDR1 SGDLS, CDR2 YYNGEE. The CDR3 covers 14 residues. V trimming: 3 bases; J trimming: 0 bases; junction bases outside the gene matches: 2. The CDR3 sequence: CASSEGTANYGYTF. CDR3 nucleotides: TGTGCCAGCAGCGAGGGGACAGCTAACTATGGCTACACCTTC.

The rearrangement uses TRBV5-7 and TRBJ2-1, with 10 bases matching TRBD1. TRBV5-7 is flagged as an ORF with uncertain function. CDR3 length equals 17 residues. V gave up 4 bases and J gave up 2 bases; unmatched junction bases: 9. The CDR3 spells CASSREDRGYTYNEQFF. For the CDR3, the DNA is TGTGCCAGCAGCAGGGAGGACAGGGGGTATACCTACAATGAGCAGTTCTTC.

The chain carries TRBV5-6 and TRBJ1-3, with D hard to call. The V end was cut by 4 bases, the J end by 0 bases, with 2 bases between. The CDR3 runs to 12 residues. CDR1 is SGHDT, CDR2 YYEEEE, per germline. The CDR3 is CASSLSGNTIYF. The DNA of the CDR3 is TGTGCCAGCAGCCTCTCTGGAAACACCATATATTTT.

This chain links TRBV9 with TRBJ1-5, with D uncertain. Trimming removed 1 base from V and 0 bases from J, with 8 bases in between. CDR3 size: 15 residues. Germline-derived CDR1 and CDR2 are SGDLS and YYNGEE. The chain's CDR3 is CASSVNSHSNQPQHF. The CDR3 nucleotides are TGTGCCAGCAGCGTAAACAGTCATAGCAATCAGCCCCAGCATTTT.

The chain combines TRBV28 with TRBJ1-1; 8 bases are shared with TRBD1. This CDR3 contains 14 residues. With 6 bases clipped from V and 7 bases from J, the junction kept 10 bases outside the gene matches. Germline assignment: CDR1 MDHEN and CDR2 SYDVKM. The CDR3 DNA reads as TGTGCCAGCAGGCGGACAGGGTACGCGGGTGAAGCTTTCTTT. Its translation: CASRRTGYAGEAFF.

The chain joins TRBV6-6 to TRBJ2-7; 9 nucleotides match TRBD1. Germline CDR1 MNHNY, CDR2 SVGAGI (reference sequence). The CDR3 extends over 14 amino acids. V was pared by 6 bases and J by 1 base, with 4 bases of the junction left unmatched. The CDR3 sequence is CASRRQGDSYEQYF. The CDR3 DNA reads as TGTGCCAGCAGGCGACAGGGGGATTCCTACGAGCAGTACTTC.

The V call is TRBV20-1, the J call TRBJ2-3, with D unresolved. Germline-derived CDR1 and CDR2 are DFQATT and SNEGSKA (reference sequence). The CDR3 consists of 14 residues. Trimming stripped 3 bases from V and 1 base from J, with 11 bases between. The CDR3 spells CSASVSRRTDTQYF. CDR3 in DNA: TGCAGTGCTAGTGTGTCTCGTCGCACAGATACGCAGTATTTT.

The J gene is TRBJ2-1, the V gene TRBV3-1 (or the pseudogene TRBV3-2); 8 positions match TRBD1. With V trimmed by 3 bases and J by 3 bases, 4 bases remained unmatched. The germline gives CDR1 LGHDT, CDR2 YNNKEL (reference sequence). The CDR3 totals 15 residues. CDR3 loop: CASSHLGQGYNEQFF. In DNA, the CDR3 is TGTGCCAGCAGCCATTTAGGACAGGGCTACAATGAGCAGTTCTTC.

The chain combines TRBV4-3 with TRBJ2-3; the D gene is possibly TRBD2 (5 bases). The CDR3 is 14 amino acids. Germline V gives CDR1 LGHNA, CDR2 YSLEER. Trimming removed 0 bases from V and 4 bases from J, with 8 bases in between. The CDR3 DNA follows: TGCGCCAGCAGCCAAGATCTCGGGGCAGATACGCAGTATTTT. Protein product: CASSQDLGADTQYF.

The gene calls are TRBV11-1 and TRBJ2-5, with 10 bases that match TRBD2. Germline V gene sequence: CDR1 SGHAT, CDR2 FQDESV (reference sequence). This CDR3 region has 15 residues. The V gene end was trimmed by 1 base and the J gene end by 10 bases; junction bases not matched to a gene: 9. The CDR3, as DNA: TGTGCCAGCAGCTTAGTGGCTAGCGGGAGAGGTAACCAGTACTTC. Its translation is CASSLVASGRGNQYF.

The V gene is TRBV13, the J gene TRBJ2-2; maybe TRBD2 (6 bases). V lost 11 bases to trimming and J lost 6 bases, with 19 bases between them. The CDR3 is 14 residues long. Germline CDR1 and CDR2: PRHDT and FYEKMQ (reference sequence). As DNA, the CDR3 is TGTGCCCCCGGAGGGCGGGGCGGACCCGGGGAGCTGTTTTTT. Translated, it gives CAPGGRGGPGELFF.